These 20 T cell receptor beta chains originate from one sample sequenced in a study of T-cell memory formation after mild COVID-19. TCRdb used MiXCR to reprocess the 5' RACE reads, holding one entry per CDR3 protein. The sample lists under 450,000 distinct CDR3 sequences, roughly an eighth occurring once. Material: PBMCs or a T cell subset sorted from them (not recorded which). The receptor set was obtained from a young man who had mild COVID-19 (a few samples of this study predate the infection). Cell type and time point are not known.

In its sample, this clonotype was seen a few times. The chain links TRBV4-1 to TRBJ1-6; possible D gene TRBD1, 5 bases. The CDR3 is made up of 16 amino acids. V lost 4 bases to trimming and J lost 6 bases, with 16 bases between them. Germline-derived CDR1 and CDR2 are MGHRA and YSYEKL. The CDR3 coding sequence is TGCGCCAGCAGCCTCGACCCCGACAGAACTAATTCACCCCTCCACTTT. This translates into CASSLDPDRTNSPLHF.

The rearrangement links TRBV5-5 to TRBJ2-2; D gene uncertain. This CDR3 is built from 15 residues. Germline values: CDR1 SGHKS, CDR2 YYEKEE (reference sequence). Trimming pared 1 base from V and 7 bases from J, leaving 14 bases between. CDR3 amino acids: CASSLSRLVGGELFF. In DNA, the CDR3 is TGTGCCAGCAGCTTGAGCAGGCTAGTCGGCGGGGAGCTGTTTTTT.

This clonotype was counted only a few times. The rearrangement uses TRBV11-2 and TRBJ1-1, with D maybe TRBD1 (6 bases). V lost 6 bases and J lost 0, with 11 bases in between. The CDR3 has 14 amino acids. CDR1 is SGHAT, CDR2 FQNNGV, per germline. As DNA, the CDR3 is TGTGCCAGCAGTATAGGGGACATGAACACTGAAGCTTTCTTT. Protein: CASSIGDMNTEAFF.

The chain combines TRBV7-3 with TRBJ2-6; 7 bases are a match to TRBD1. J gave up 3 bases and V 2 bases, and 13 bases lay outside the gene matches. The germline V gene has CDR1 SGHTA and CDR2 FQGTGA. There are 19 residues in the CDR3. The CDR3 region is CASSLHQAGGDLGANVLTF. The CDR3 region has the DNA TGTGCCAGCAGCTTACACCAGGCAGGGGGAGACCTTGGGGCCAACGTCCTGACTTTC. Variable domain in full (rest from reference TRBV7-3 and TRBJ2-6): GAGVSQTPSNKVTEKGKYVELRCDPISGHTALYWYRQSLGQGPEFLIYFQGTGAADDSGLPNDRFFAVRPEGSVSTLKIQRTERGDSAVYLCASSLHQAGGDLGANVLTFGAGSRLTVL.

The chain has TRBV12-3 or TRBV12-4 and TRBJ2-1; 11 positions match TRBD2. There are 14 residues in the CDR3. V was clipped by 7 bases and J by 10 bases; unmatched bases: 9. CDR3 residues: CASKIAGGPKEQFF. CDR3 coding DNA: TGTGCCAGCAAAATAGCGGGGGGGCCGAAAGAGCAGTTCTTC.

This clonotype occurred many times. The chain links TRBV5-4 to TRBJ2-5, with 7 bases identical to TRBD2. Germline lookup yields CDR1 SGHNT and CDR2 YYREEE (reference sequence). The CDR3 extends over 13 amino acids. Trimming cost V 4 bases and J 2 bases; bases outside gene matches: 2. CDR3 amino acids: CASSPGGQETQYF. As DNA, the CDR3 is TGTGCCAGCAGCCCCGGGGGGCAAGAGACCCAGTACTTC. Full variable domain (rest looked up from reference TRBV5-4 and TRBJ2-5): ETGVTQSPTHLIKTRGQQVTLRCSSQSGHNTVSWYQQALGQGPQFIFQYYREEENGRGNFPPRFSGLQFPNYSSELNVNALELDDSALYLCASSPGGQETQYFGPGTRLLVL.

This clonotype has at least ten counts. V and J are TRBV11-2 and TRBJ2-3; the match to TRBD2 covers 8 bases. Germline loops: CDR1 SGHAT, CDR2 FQNNGV. J gave up 7 bases and V 5 bases, and 8 bases lay outside the gene matches. This CDR3 has 14 amino acids. CDR3 sequence (DNA): TGTGCCAGCAGCCCCGGGACTAGGAAAAATACGCAGTATTTT. It is translated as CASSPGTRKNTQYF. The full variable domain, rest sourced from reference TRBV11-2 and TRBJ2-3, is EAGVAQSPRYKIIEKRQSVAFWCNPISGHATLYWYQQILGQGPKLLIQFQNNGVVDDSQLPKDRFSAERLKGVDSTLKIQPAKLEDSAVYLCASSPGTRKNTQYFGPGTRLTVL.

This clonotype was found a few times. V gene TRBV5-1 combines with J gene TRBJ2-1, with TRBD1 matching over 7 bases. V lost 4 bases to trimming and J lost 4 bases; unmatched junction nucleotides: 5. CDR3 length: 14 amino acids. Germline V gene lookup returns CDR1 SGHRS and CDR2 YFSETQ. The CDR3 DNA is TGCGCCAGCAGCGAGCAACAGGGGTACAATGAGCAGTTCTTC. This translates into CASSEQQGYNEQFF.

This clonotype was counted at least ten times. V and J are TRBV5-1 and TRBJ2-3, with TRBD1 matching 8 bases. The CDR3 has 16 amino acids. Losses at the gene ends were 4 bases for V and 3 bases for J; bases not matched to a gene: 10. CDR1 and CDR2 (germline): SGHRS, YFSETQ. This CDR3 reads CASSRTTGVVTDTQYF. CDR3 sequence (DNA): TGCGCCAGCAGCCGAACGACAGGGGTTGTGACAGATACGCAGTATTTT. The full variable domain, with the rest looked up from reference TRBV5-1 and TRBJ2-3, is KAGVTQTPRYLIKTRGQQVTLSCSPISGHRSVSWYQQTPGQGLQFLFEYFSETQRNKGNFPGRFSGRQFSNSRSEMNVSTLELGDSALYLCASSRTTGVVTDTQYFGPGTRLTVL.

The chain couples TRBV6-5 to TRBJ2-7; D gene uncertain. Germline-derived CDR1 and CDR2 are MNHEY and SVGAGI. The CDR3 is 12 residues long. Trimming shortened V by 6 bases and J by 0 bases, and 6 bases separated the two germline ends. The CDR3 spells CASRHSSYEQYF. The CDR3, as DNA: TGTGCCAGCAGGCACAGCTCCTACGAGCAGTACTTC.

This clonotype occurred a few times. The V and J genes are TRBV12-5 and TRBJ2-4; possible D gene TRBD1, 6 bases. The CDR3 has 15 amino acids. Trimming pared 4 bases from V and 4 bases from J, leaving 14 bases between. Germline V gives CDR1 LGHNT, CDR2 FRNRAP. The CDR3 protein is CASGSSWTEKNIQYF. CDR3 sequence (DNA): TGTGCTAGTGGTTCCTCGTGGACAGAAAAAAACATTCAGTACTTC.

This clonotype appeared many times. The chain uses TRBV6-2 or TRBV6-3 and TRBJ1-1, with 8 nucleotides matching TRBD1. CDR3 length equals 16 residues. CDR1 is MNHEY and CDR2 is SVGEGT in the germline V gene. J lost 4 bases, V lost 2 bases, and 9 bases had no gene match. DNA for the CDR3: TGTGCCAGCAGTTACGACCTGACAGGGGAGGCCACTGAAGCTTTCTTT. Translation gives CASSYDLTGEATEAFF.

This clonotype was counted a few times. DNA of the CDR3: TGTGCCAGCAGCCAACTAATGGAACACGAGCAGTACGTC. Translation gives CASSQLMEHEQYV. The rearrangement links TRBV28 to TRBJ2-7, with D unclear. This CDR3 has 13 amino acids. The V gene lost 6 bases and the J gene lost 5 bases, with 14 bases spanning the gap. In germline, CDR1 is MDHEN, CDR2 SYDVKM.

V gene TRBV21-1 combines with J gene TRBJ1-5. TRBV21-1 is a pseudogene locus. CDR3 length: 13 residues. DNA for the CDR3: TGTGCCAGCAGCCACCAGAGCAATCAGCCCCAGCATTTT. This sequence encodes CASSHQSNQPQHF.

The chain has TRBV7-8 and TRBJ2-3; 12 nucleotides align to TRBD2. V lost 1 base and J lost 2; bases outside the gene matches: 7. The CDR3 has 18 residues. Germline V gene data show CDR1 as SGHVS and CDR2 as FQNEAQ. The CDR3 is CASSLGETSGGTTDTQYF. CDR3 coding DNA: TGTGCCAGCAGCTTAGGGGAGACTAGCGGGGGAACCACAGATACGCAGTATTTT. The full variable domain, in which reference TRBV7-8 and TRBJ2-3 provide the parts outside the CDR3, is GAGVSQSPRYKVAKRGQDVALRCDPISGHVSLFWYQQALGQGPEFLTYFQNEAQLDKSGLPSDRFFAERPEGSVSTLKIQRTQQEDSAVYLCASSLGETSGGTTDTQYFGPGTRLTVL.

The rearrangement links TRBV20-1 to TRBJ1-4; D remains ambiguous. V was shortened by 0 bases and J by 5 bases, with 13 bases between the two germline ends. Germline V CDR1 and CDR2: DFQATT, SNEGSKA (reference sequence). CDR3 size: 15 residues. The CDR3 reads CSARDPGGRNEKLFF. CDR3 in DNA: TGCAGTGCTAGAGATCCGGGCGGACGAAATGAAAAACTGTTTTTT.

At least ten counts were recorded for this clonotype. CDR3 in DNA: TGTGCCAGCAGTTACTCTCCCCCCGGAGGGGTCTACAATGAGCAGTTCTTC. It specifies CASSYSPPGGVYNEQFF. The chain links TRBV6-2 or TRBV6-3 to TRBJ2-1; D might be TRBD2 (6 bases). The CDR3 runs 17 residues. Germline V gene sequence: CDR1 MNHEY, CDR2 SVGEGT. Trimming left V 0 bases short and J 3 bases short, with 15 bases between.

This clonotype has a handful of counts. The chain recombines TRBV10-3 with TRBJ1-6; no reliable D call. This CDR3 has 12 residues. CDR1 ENHRY and CDR2 SYGVKD come from the germline V gene. Trimming removed 3 bases at V and 10 bases at J, with 7 bases between. CDR3 in amino acids: CAISDPTSPLHF. CDR3 nucleotide sequence: TGTGCCATCAGTGATCCGACGTCACCCCTCCACTTT.

This clonotype was counted once. The rearrangement links TRBV7-9 to TRBJ2-1, with 7 bases lining up with TRBD1. The CDR3 covers 14 residues. In germline, CDR1 is SEHNR, CDR2 FQNEAQ (reference sequence). The V and J ends lost 6 bases and 3 bases, in that order; junction bases with no gene match: 5. For the CDR3, the DNA is TGTGCCAGCAGTGACAGGGCCTACTACAATGAGCAGTTCTTC. It specifies CASSDRAYYNEQFF.

V and J are TRBV6-1 and TRBJ2-5; 12 nucleotides line up with TRBD2. Germline V CDR1 and CDR2: MNHNS, SASEGT. V lost 6 bases, J lost 4 bases, and 9 bases stayed unmatched. The CDR3 contains 16 residues. The CDR3: CASRASGGASVETQYF. The CDR3 bases are TGTGCCAGCAGGGCTAGCGGGGGGGCGTCGGTAGAGACCCAGTACTTC.